Listed below are T cell receptor beta chains from one sample, sequenced in a study of blood T cell repertoires in COVID-19. Clones were sequenced by immunoSEQ multiplex PCR, and TCRdb holds only the in-frame ones, with some missing. Among roughly 25,000 clones listed, around 90% were seen once. Sequenced material: peripheral blood. The receptors were gathered from a man aged 70 or older with acute or convalescent COVID-19. CDR3s include the opening cysteine and the closing phenylalanine or tryptophan. A D gene is named only where the DNA matches it firmly. The listing skips clone size in some rows; elsewhere it reads once, few, many or a size class.

>TRBJ1-2|TRBD1|-|TRBV7-9
CASSLGRDSGLGGYTF
TGTGCCAGCAGCTTAGGTCGGGACAGCGGGCTTGGAGGCTACACCTTC
>TRBJ1-2|TRBD1|-|TRBV27
CASSSATGVSNYGYTF
TGTGCCAGCAGTTCTGCTACAGGGGTTAGTAACTATGGCTACACCTTC
>TRBJ2-2|TRBD2|once|TRBV4-3
CASSQELAGGLSTGELFF
TGCGCCAGCAGCCAAGAACTAGCGGGAGGGCTGTCCACGGGGGAGCTGTTTTTT
>TRBJ1-1|TRBD1|once|TRBV7-2
CASSPDRGWAEAFF
TGTGCCAGCAGCCCCGACAGGGGTTGGGCTGAAGCTTTCTTT
>TRBJ2-7|-|once|TRBV9
CASSVGLGAYEQYF
TGTGCCAGCAGCGTAGGTCTCGGAGCCTACGAGCAGTACTTC
>TRBJ2-1|TRBD2|-|TRBV4-1
CASSQVKSGAYNEQFF
TGCGCCAGCAGCCAAGTCAAGAGCGGGGCCTACAATGAGCAGTTCTTC
>TRBJ2-5|TRBD2|-|TRBV5-8
CASSAGTSGSQETQYF
TGTGCCAGCAGCGCCGGGACTAGCGGGAGCCAAGAGACCCAGTACTTC
>TRBJ1-4|TRBD1|once|TRBV28
CASGRQGVANEKLFF
TGTGCCAGCGGGAGACAGGGGGTGGCTAATGAAAAACTGTTTTTT
>TRBJ2-5|-|-|TRBV6-4
CASRTILQEPQYF
TGTGCCAGCAGGACTATCCTTCAGGAACCCCAGTACTTC
>TRBJ2-5|-|-|TRBV2
CASKGETQYF
TGTGCCAGCAAGGGGGAGACCCAGTACTTC
>TRBJ1-4|TRBD1|-|TRBV9
CASSVEGQSEKLFF
TGTGCCAGCAGCGTAGAGGGACAGAGCGAAAAACTGTTTTTT
>TRBJ1-5|-|-|TRBV5-1
CASSLTGTSVQPQHF
TGCGCCAGCAGCTTGACAGGGACTAGCGTTCAGCCCCAGCATTTT
>TRBJ1-2|-|-|TRBV3-1/TRBV3-2
CASSQGSGLPGYTF
TGTGCCAGCAGCCAAGGCTCGGGACTACCCGGCTACACCTTC
>TRBJ2-3|-|-|TRBV6-2/TRBV6-3
CASSYPFGSGRETDTQYF
TGTGCCAGCAGTTACCCGTTCGGGTCTGGTCGCGAGACAGATACGCAGTATTTT
>TRBJ2-1|TRBD2|-|TRBV3-1/TRBV3-2
CASRRTSLSYNEQFF
TGTGCCAGCAGACGGACTAGTTTATCCTACAATGAGCAGTTCTTC
>TRBJ1-1|TRBD1|-|TRBV18
CASSLRTGDNTEAFF
TGTGCCAGCTCACTCCGGACAGGGGATAACACTGAAGCTTTCTTT
>TRBJ2-2|-|-|TRBV7-3
CASSSTRSTGELFF
TGTGCCAGCAGCTCGACTAGATCCACCGGGGAGCTGTTTTTT
>TRBJ1-1|-|-|TRBV6-5
CASRPYIQGSEAFF
TGTGCCAGCAGACCTTATATACAGGGCTCTGAAGCTTTCTTT
>TRBJ2-7|-|-|TRBV18
CASSPGAYEQYF
TGTGCCAGCTCACCCGGAGCTTACGAGCAGTACTTC
>TRBJ1-4|-|-|TRBV19
CASSPDWGDSGKLFF
TGTGCCAGTAGTCCAGATTGGGGGGATAGTGGAAAACTGTTTTTT
>TRBJ1-2|-|-|TRBV9
CASSVAGDHGYTF
TGTGCCAGCAGCGTAGCGGGGGACCATGGCTACACCTTC
>TRBJ1-1|-|-|TRBV4-3
CASKFVGGGDTEAFF
TGCGCCAGCAAGTTTGTGGGAGGCGGTGACACTGAAGCTTTCTTT
>TRBJ2-1|-|-|TRBV7-6
CASSPESPALFYSYNEQFF
TGTGCCAGCAGTCCGGAGTCCCCAGCTCTATTTTACTCCTACAATGAGCAGTTCTTC
>TRBJ1-1|-|-|TRBV19
CASSIVTGNTEAFF
TGTGCCAGTAGTATAGTTACAGGGAACACTGAAGCTTTCTTT
>TRBJ2-7|-|once|TRBV4-2
CASSSLQAPYEQYF
TGTGCCAGCAGCTCACTCCAGGCCCCCTACGAGCAGTACTTC
>TRBJ2-1|-|-|TRBV11-1
CASSSAGEQFF
TGTGCCAGCAGCTCGGCAGGTGAGCAGTTCTTC
>TRBJ2-3|TRBD2|-|TRBV7-2
CASSSGLAGEGTQYF
TGTGCCAGCAGCTCCGGACTAGCGGGGGAAGGTACGCAGTATTTT
>TRBJ2-1|-|-|TRBV5-6
CASSLDGQNSYNEQFF
TGTGCCAGCAGCTTGGATGGACAAAACTCCTACAATGAGCAGTTCTTC
>TRBJ2-5|-|-|TRBV7-3
CASSLTSGAGETQYF
TGTGCCAGCAGCTTAACGTCAGGGGCCGGGGAGACCCAGTACTTC
>TRBJ2-7|TRBD2|-|TRBV5-1
CASSFGLAGGLSSYEQYF
TGCGCCAGCAGCTTCGGACTAGCGGGAGGCCTAAGCTCCTACGAGCAGTACTTC
>TRBJ1-5|-|few|TRBV18
CASSPLRDNQPQHF
TGTGCCAGCTCACCACTCAGGGACAATCAGCCCCAGCATTTT
>TRBJ2-5|-|-|TRBV5-4
CASSQKGGGPETQYF
TGTGCCAGCAGCCAAAAAGGGGGGGGTCCGGAGACCCAGTACTTC
>TRBJ1-1|-|few|TRBV29-1
CSVIREGQRREAFF
TGCAGCGTTATAAGGGAAGGACAGCGCCGGGAAGCTTTCTTT
>TRBJ1-1|TRBD1|-|TRBV5-4
CASSFDRGNTEAFF
TGTGCCAGCAGCTTTGACAGGGGGAACACTGAAGCTTTCTTT
>TRBJ2-1|-|-|TRBV5-1
CASSSIAVNNEQFF
TGCGCCAGCAGCTCGATAGCAGTAAACAATGAGCAGTTCTTC
>TRBJ2-2|-|-|TRBV7-2
CASNIRTITGELFF
TGTGCCAGCAATATTAGGACTATCACCGGGGAGCTGTTTTTT
>TRBJ2-5|-|-|TRBV5-6
CASSRTVQETQYF
TGTGCCAGCAGCCGGACAGTCCAAGAGACCCAGTACTTC
>TRBJ1-4|-|-|TRBV6-1
CASSESPATNEKLFF
TGTGCCAGCAGTGAATCTCCTGCAACTAATGAAAAACTGTTTTTT
>TRBJ2-4|TRBD2|-|TRBV6-2/TRBV6-3
CASSTPGLQNIQYF
TGTGCCAGCAGTACCCCGGGACTACAAAACATTCAGTACTTC
>TRBJ2-5|-|-|TRBV5-1
CASSLGRETQYF
TGCGCCAGCAGCTTGGGGCGGGAGACCCAGTACTTC
>TRBJ2-3|TRBD1|-|TRBV2
CATHRDRDTDTQYF
TGTGCCACCCACCGGGACAGGGACACAGATACGCAGTATTTT
>TRBJ2-7|TRBD2|-|TRBV6-5
CASTPGVGGETEQYF
TGTGCCAGCACCCCGGGTGTCGGGGGGGAGACCGAGCAGTACTTC
>TRBJ1-1|-|-|TRBV28
CASRATGMNTEAFF
TGTGCCAGCAGAGCGACAGGTATGAACACTGAAGCTTTCTTT
>TRBJ1-6|-|once|TRBV2
CASSPDTNSPLHF
TGTGCCAGCAGTCCGGACACCAATTCACCCCTCCACTTT
>TRBJ2-7|-|-|TRBV10-3
CAISEASGSTYEQYF
TGTGCCATCAGTGAAGCAAGCGGTTCAACCTACGAGCAGTACTTC